The clone carrying this T cell receptor beta chain was recorded many times. The read ends 3 residues before the CDR3 terminus; that terminus is restored from the germline J gene. This sample was taken from a study of T cell clonality in common variable immunodeficiency. Heparinized whole blood, roughly 4.5 to 8 ml, came from each donor. TCRdb keeps only in-frame clones here, not all; method: immunoSEQ multiplex PCR. The record shows 50,000 to 70,000 clones for this sample, with no singletons present. Trimming took 5 bases from V and 4 from J; bases not matched to a gene: 4. The germline gives CDR1 SGHAT, CDR2 FQNNGV. This CDR3 spans 15 amino acids.

The chain joins TRBV11-2 to TRBJ2-3; 12 nucleotides agree with TRBD2. The sample consisted of peripheral blood mononuclear cells. This sequence was found in a person aged 18 to 75 in good health. The CDR3 reads CASSARLAGADTQYF. The CDR3 bases that were read are TGTGCCAGCAGCGCTAGACTAGCGGGGGCAGATACG.